The 16 T cell receptor beta chains in this list originate from one sample, sequenced in a study of blood T cell repertoires in COVID-19. TCRdb's copy holds only in-frame clones and misses some; the assay was immunoSEQ multiplex PCR. The data show around 470,000 clones, roughly nine tenths seen once. What was sequenced was peripheral blood. All receptors derive from a man younger than 30 with COVID-19, enrolled during active disease.

J is TRBJ2-1 and V is TRBV5-6, with D possibly TRBD2 on 5 matching bases. This CDR3 has 12 amino acids. The V and J ends lost 5 bases and 9 bases respectively, with 12 bases between them. Germline CDR1 reads SGHDT; CDR2 reads YYEEEE. The CDR3 region is CASSPAVGEQFF. CDR3 DNA: TGTGCCAGCAGTCCAGCGGTCGGTGAGCAGTTCTTC.

This clone was detected only once. The chain has TRBV5-1 and TRBJ2-5, with D hard to call. Germline V gene sequence: CDR1 SGHRS, CDR2 YFSETQ. The length of the CDR3 is 15 residues. The V gene lost 0 bases and the J gene lost 0 bases, with 9 bases spanning the gap. Written as DNA, the CDR3 is TGCGCCAGCAGCTTGGGGCATTTGTACCAAGAGACCCAGTACTTC. Its translation is CASSLGHLYQETQYF.

V gene TRBV6-5 combines with J gene TRBJ1-1; tentatively, D is TRBD1 (5 bases). Germline assignment: CDR1 MNHEY and CDR2 SVGAGI. V dropped 2 bases and J dropped 6 bases, with 10 bases sitting between them. CDR3 length: 13 residues. CDR3 sequence: CASSYVAGPEAFF. In DNA, the CDR3 is TGTGCCAGCAGTTACGTGGCAGGGCCTGAAGCTTTCTTT.

The chain employs TRBV25-1 and TRBJ2-2; weak D call: TRBD2 (5 bases). V shed 11 bases and J shed 4 bases, with 17 bases lying between them. Germline V gene data show CDR1 as MGHDK and CDR2 as SYGVNS. This CDR3 comprises 14 residues. The CDR3: CAYRKEGLTGELFF. The CDR3 DNA reads as TGTGCCTACCGAAAAGAGGGTCTCACCGGGGAGCTGTTTTTT.

The J gene is TRBJ2-1, the V gene TRBV10-2; a possible D gene is TRBD1 (6 bases). Germline loops: CDR1 WSHSY, CDR2 SAAADI. V lost 7 bases and J 5 bases, leaving 9 bases between the germline ends. There are 12 residues in the CDR3. CDR3 loop: CASTDRNNEQFF. The CDR3 coding sequence is TGCGCCAGCACGGACAGAAACAATGAGCAGTTCTTC.

The chain has TRBV10-1 and TRBJ2-3; no reliable D call. Between the trimmed V and J ends, which lost 5 bases and 5 bases, there was a span of 11 bases. The CDR3 is made up of 13 amino acids. CDR1 is WNHNN and CDR2 is SYGVQD in the germline V gene (reference sequence). This CDR3 reads CASSRLGGDTQYF. In DNA, the CDR3 is TGCGCCAGCAGTCGGCTAGGTGGAGATACGCAGTATTTT.

V usage is TRBV6-5 and J usage is TRBJ2-5; 7 positions match TRBD1. The CDR3 consists of 14 residues. Trimming at V came to 5 bases and at J to 4 bases, leaving 7 bases not matched to a gene. Germline V gene sequence: CDR1 MNHEY, CDR2 SVGAGI. CDR3 nucleotide sequence: TGTGCCAGCAGTAACGACAGGGTTGTAGAGACCCAGTACTTC. Its translation is CASSNDRVVETQYF.

V and J are TRBV30 and TRBJ2-3, with D possibly being TRBD1 (6 bases). The CDR3 length is 15 residues. In germline, CDR1 is GTSNPN, CDR2 SVGIG (reference sequence). V lost 4 bases, J lost 0 bases, and 14 bases lay in between. Here the CDR3 DNA reads TGTGCCTGGATCTCCCGGGACACGAGCACAGATACGCAGTATTTT. It translates to CAWISRDTSTDTQYF.

This chain links TRBV7-6 with TRBJ2-2; tentatively, D is TRBD2 (7 bases). Germline V gene data show CDR1 as SGHVS and CDR2 as FNYEAQ. Between the trimmed V and J ends, which lost 4 bases and 7 bases, there was a span of 22 bases. The CDR3 covers 17 residues. Here the CDR3 DNA reads TGTGCCAGCAGCTCGACTGGAGGATCGGGGGGCCTCGGGGAGCTGTTTTTT. It codes for CASSSTGGSGGLGELFF.

This clone was counted a few times. The genes are TRBV7-9 and TRBJ2-7; the match to TRBD2 covers 14 bases. Per the germline V gene, CDR1 is SEHNR and CDR2 is FQNEAQ (reference sequence). The CDR3 is made up of 17 amino acids. V lost 5 bases and J lost 2; bases outside the gene matches: 8. The CDR3 region has the DNA TGTGCCAGCAGCCGAGGACTAGCGGGAGGTAACCCCTACGAGCAGTACTTC. Translation: CASSRGLAGGNPYEQYF.

The J gene is TRBJ2-3, the V gene TRBV5-8, with a possible D match to TRBD2 (6 bases). Germline CDR1 and CDR2: SGHTS and YDEGEE. V was shortened by 4 bases and J by 0 bases, with 12 bases between the two germline ends. The length of the CDR3 is 15 residues. CDR3 residues: CASSPGTLSTDTQYF. The CDR3 DNA is TGTGCCAGCAGCCCCGGGACTCTTAGCACAGATACGCAGTATTTT.

The DNA for the CDR3 is TGTGCCAGCACCCAAGCAGGGGGCACAGATACGCAGTATTTT. Residues: CASTQAGGTDTQYF. The J gene is TRBJ2-3, the V gene TRBV7-2, with a weak D call TRBD1 (6 bases). The germline CDR1 and CDR2 sequences are SGHTA and FQGNSA. The V end was cut by 7 bases, the J end by 1 base, with 12 bases between. The CDR3 contains 14 residues.

This chain connects TRBV6-5 to TRBJ1-2; TRBD1 matches 9 bases. Trimming at V came to 3 bases and at J to 4 bases, leaving 3 bases not matched to a gene. The CDR3 is 14 amino acids. The germline V gene has CDR1 MNHEY and CDR2 SVGAGI. DNA of the CDR3: TGTGCCAGCAGTTATTTGGACAGGGGCTATGGCTACACCTTC. Encoded protein: CASSYLDRGYGYTF.

The chain employs TRBV7-8 and TRBJ2-7; D gene ambiguous. The CDR3 covers 11 residues. Germline assignment: CDR1 SGHVS and CDR2 FQNEAQ. Trimming cost V 2 bases and J 5 bases, with 4 bases left between them. The CDR3 loop is CASSLRDEQYF. The DNA of the CDR3 is TGTGCCAGCAGCTTACGGGACGAGCAGTACTTC.

The genes are TRBV4-1 and TRBJ2-1; perhaps TRBD2 as D (5 bases). Per the germline V gene, CDR1 is MGHRA and CDR2 is YSYEKL. V was pared by 1 base and J by 9 bases, with 22 bases between. This CDR3 has 17 residues. The CDR3 is CASSQGRGAVRHTEQFF. The CDR3 nucleotides are TGCGCCAGCAGCCAAGGTCGTGGAGCGGTCCGGCACACTGAGCAGTTCTTC.

The rearrangement links TRBV19 to TRBJ2-5; possible D gene TRBD2, 5 bases. Per germline, CDR1 LNHDA and CDR2 SQIVND (reference sequence). The V end was cut by 3 bases, the J end by 2 bases, with 10 bases between. The CDR3 sequence is 14 residues long. The CDR3 loop reads CASSIGVWQETQYF. The CDR3 DNA reads as TGTGCCAGTAGTATCGGGGTTTGGCAAGAGACCCAGTACTTC.